A selection of T cell receptor beta chains follows, all from one sample in a study of T cells in narcolepsy. TCRdb's table, derived via immunoSEQ multiplex PCR, lists solely in-frame clones and lacks some. In the table there are around 30,000 clones, approximately 78% of which are singletons. Sequences were obtained from CD45RA- memory CD4+ T cells from PBMCs. The receptors were sampled from a human donor with narcolepsy. CDR3s include the opening cysteine and the closing phenylalanine or tryptophan. The D gene is left open where the match is weak. Clone size is shown for a subset of rows, as once, few, many or a class of expanded clone.

d_call	j_call	clone_size	v_call	cdr3_nt	cdr3_aa
NA	TRBJ2-5	NA	TRBV30	TGTGCCTGGAGTGTTGGACTACAAGAGACCCAGTACTTC	CAWSVGLQETQYF
TRBD2	TRBJ2-1	NA	TRBV7-2	TGTGCCAGCAGCCCCGGGACTAAATGGGGTGAGCAGTTCTTC	CASSPGTKWGEQFF
NA	TRBJ2-7	once	TRBV23-1	TGCGCCAGCCGCGGCCCCGCGGGGCCCTACGAGCAGTACTTC	CASRGPAGPYEQYF
NA	TRBJ2-7	NA	TRBV7-9	TGTGCCAGCAGCTTAGTTAGTGGGCACGACTCCTACGAGCAGTACTTC	CASSLVSGHDSYEQYF
NA	TRBJ1-6	few	TRBV5-4	TGTGCCAGCAGCCTGGGGGCAGGTAATTCACCCCTCCACTTT	CASSLGAGNSPLHF
NA	TRBJ1-4	few	TRBV5-1	TGCGCCAGCAGCTTGGTAGGGGGGGCAACTAATGAAAAACTGTTTTTT	CASSLVGGATNEKLFF
TRBD2	TRBJ2-7	NA	TRBV5-1	TGCGCCAGCAGGTTGACTAGCGGGGGATTCCACGAGCAGTACTTC	CASRLTSGGFHEQYF
TRBD1	TRBJ1-1	NA	TRBV18	TGTGCCAGCTCACCTCGACAGGGGACGAACACTGAAGCTTTCTTT	CASSPRQGTNTEAFF
TRBD1	TRBJ1-1	NA	TRBV19	TGTGCCAGGGCCGACAGGGGCCGTCGGGAAGCTTTCTTT	CARADRGRREAFF
NA	TRBJ2-7	few	TRBV2	TGTGCCAGCAGCCCCAGGGGGGGCCTGATCTACGAGCAGTACTTC	CASSPRGGLIYEQYF
TRBD1	TRBJ1-1	once	TRBV19	TGTGCCAGTAGTAGGACAGGGGAGATTGAAAACACTGAAGCTTTCTTT	CASSRTGEIENTEAFF
NA	TRBJ2-7	NA	TRBV5-5	TGTGCCAGCAGCTTGCGTTCCGACAGCTACGAGCAGTACTTC	CASSLRSDSYEQYF
NA	TRBJ2-1	few	TRBV9	TGTGCCAGCAGCGAAACCGGACGGAACCTAAACAATGAGCAGTTCTTC	CASSETGRNLNNEQFF
TRBD1	TRBJ1-3	once	TRBV5-1	TGCGCCAGCAGCGGGGACAGTGCTTCTGGAAACACCATATATTTT	CASSGDSASGNTIYF
NA	TRBJ1-6	NA	TRBV6-6	TGTGCCAGCAGTTACCTATCCGGGACCGATTCACCCCTCCACTTT	CASSYLSGTDSPLHF
TRBD1	TRBJ2-1	NA	TRBV2	TGTGCCAACGACGGACAGGGCGATAGTGAGCAGCTCTTC	CANDGQGDSEQLF
NA	TRBJ1-2	NA	TRBV13	TGTGCCAGCAGCTTATTTGGGGTATTGGGTGGCTACACCTTC	CASSLFGVLGGYTF
NA	TRBJ1-4	NA	TRBV27	TGTGCCAGCAGTCGGACGGGACCTTATAATGAAAAACTGTTTTTT	CASSRTGPYNEKLFF
NA	TRBJ2-3	once	TRBV5-1	TGCGCCAGCAGCTTGGTTTTGGCAGATACGCAGTATTTT	CASSLVLADTQYF
TRBD2	TRBJ2-1	NA	TRBV6-1	TGTGCCAGCAAGCGGGAGCCTGATGAGCAGTTCTTC	CASKREPDEQFF
NA	TRBJ2-7	NA	TRBV19	TGTGCCAGTAGTATAGACGGAGGGACCTACGAGCAGTACTTC	CASSIDGGTYEQYF
TRBD2	TRBJ2-2	NA	TRBV11-2	TGTGCCAGCAGCTTAACTCTGCTAGCGGGGACTCTGGGCACCGGGGAGCTGTTTTTT	CASSLTLLAGTLGTGELFF
NA	TRBJ1-1	NA	TRBV2	TGTGCCAGCAGTGCTGCTCACACTGAAGCTTTCTTT	CASSAAHTEAFF
TRBD1	TRBJ2-1	few	TRBV5-1	TGCGCCAGCAGCCCACAAGGGGGCTATGAGCAGTTCTTC	CASSPQGGYEQFF
NA	TRBJ2-1	NA	TRBV11-2	TGTGCCAGCAGCTTCAGGGTAGGAACCTACAATGAGCAGTTCTTC	CASSFRVGTYNEQFF
NA	TRBJ2-7	NA	TRBV6-5	TGTGCCAGCAGCATAGACAGGTACGAGCAGTACTTC	CASSIDRYEQYF
NA	TRBJ1-5	NA	TRBV30	TGTGCCTGGAGTGTTCGGGGGGCCCTGCAATGGCCCCAGCATTTT	CAWSVRGALQWPQHF
TRBD2	TRBJ2-7	NA	TRBV27	TGTGCCAGCAGTTTAAGGCAGGGACTAGCGGGAGGTGGGTCCTACGAGCAGTACTTC	CASSLRQGLAGGGSYEQYF